The clone carrying this TCR beta chain has more than one count but fewer than ten. This entry belongs to a study of blood T cell repertoires in COVID-19. Across the study: The origin of the acute and convalescent COVID-19 samples was the United States, Italy and Spain. PBMCs, B-cell-depleted T cells, or T cells were the source of the cDNA or gDNA that made up the material.

The CDR3 is made up of 14 amino acids. V was pared by 7 bases and J by 3 bases, with 14 bases between. Per the germline V gene, CDR1 is MNHEY and CDR2 is SVGAGI. In the authors' methods: Quantification of nucleated cells was approximated via reference gene primer amplification. Using immunoSEQ multiplex PCR, the repertoire was profiled, and TCRdb retains in-frame clones only, with some absent. V and J calls and clone size are given by that table; D and trimming were obtained from the DNA. This table has about 160,000 clones, around four fifths appearing once. The sequencing sample was made of peripheral blood. The chain combines TRBV6-5 with TRBJ2-3; a weak D match, TRBD2 (6 bases). This receptor was identified in a woman aged 80 or older with acute or convalescent COVID-19. CDR3 region: CASTFAGGTDTQYF. The CDR3 coding sequence is TGTGCCAGCACGTTCGCCGGGGGAACAGATACGCAGTATTTT.